This entry describes one T cell receptor beta chain. The antigen remains unidentified. The sample originates from a study of cytomegalovirus exposure and HLA in healthy donors. Study outcomes and limitations: An analysis that came later showed most CMV-associated TCR beta chains appearing HLA-restricted.

Per germline, CDR1 SGHTA and CDR2 FQGNSA. The CDR3 length is 19 residues. V lost 2 bases and J lost 0; bases outside the gene matches: 14. The study ran its PCR with 60 Vbeta and 13 Jbeta primers. This table comes from immunoSEQ multiplex PCR, and its TCRdb copy is limited to in-frame clones, with some not included. The sample's table shows 75,000 to 100,000 clones. The chain joins TRBV7-2 to TRBJ2-5, with 8 positions matching TRBD1. The sequence came from a woman aged 55 to 70 in good health and CMV-seronegative. Sequenced: PBMCs. CDR3 bases: TGTGCCAGCAGCTTACCCCGCCAGGGGGCCTCCTGGTACCAAGAGACCCAGTACTTC. Amino acid sequence: CASSLPRQGASWYQETQYF.